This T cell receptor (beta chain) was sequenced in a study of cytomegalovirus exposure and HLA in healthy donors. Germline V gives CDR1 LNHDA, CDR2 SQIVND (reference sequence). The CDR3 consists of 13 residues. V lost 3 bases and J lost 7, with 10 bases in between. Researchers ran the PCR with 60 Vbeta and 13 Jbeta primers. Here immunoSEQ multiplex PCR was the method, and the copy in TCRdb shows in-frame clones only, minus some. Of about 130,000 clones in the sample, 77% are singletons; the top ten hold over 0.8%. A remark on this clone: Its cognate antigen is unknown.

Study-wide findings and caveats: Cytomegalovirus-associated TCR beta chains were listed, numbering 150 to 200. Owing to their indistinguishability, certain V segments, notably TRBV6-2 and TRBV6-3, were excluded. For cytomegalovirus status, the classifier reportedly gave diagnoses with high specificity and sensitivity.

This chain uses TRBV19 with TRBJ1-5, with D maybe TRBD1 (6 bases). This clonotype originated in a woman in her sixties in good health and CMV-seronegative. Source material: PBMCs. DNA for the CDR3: TGTGCCAGTAGTATGGGACATTTCCAGCCCCAGCATTTT. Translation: CASSMGHFQPQHF.